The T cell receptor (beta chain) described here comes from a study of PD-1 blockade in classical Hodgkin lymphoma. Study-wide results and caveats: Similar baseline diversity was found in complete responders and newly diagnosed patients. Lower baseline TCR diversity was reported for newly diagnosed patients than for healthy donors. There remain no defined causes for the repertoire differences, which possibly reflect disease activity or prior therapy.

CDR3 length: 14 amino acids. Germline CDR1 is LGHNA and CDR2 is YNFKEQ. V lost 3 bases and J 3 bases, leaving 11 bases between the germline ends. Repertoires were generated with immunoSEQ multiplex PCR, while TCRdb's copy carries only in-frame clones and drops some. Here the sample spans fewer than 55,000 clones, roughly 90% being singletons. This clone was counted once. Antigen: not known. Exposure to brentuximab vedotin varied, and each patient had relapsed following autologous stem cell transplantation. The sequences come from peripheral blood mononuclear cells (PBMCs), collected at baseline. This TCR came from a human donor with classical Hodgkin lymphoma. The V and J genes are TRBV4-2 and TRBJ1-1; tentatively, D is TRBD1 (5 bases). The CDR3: CASSQGVLDTEAFF. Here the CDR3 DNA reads TGTGCCAGCAGCCAGGGGGTGTTAGACACTGAAGCTTTCTTT.